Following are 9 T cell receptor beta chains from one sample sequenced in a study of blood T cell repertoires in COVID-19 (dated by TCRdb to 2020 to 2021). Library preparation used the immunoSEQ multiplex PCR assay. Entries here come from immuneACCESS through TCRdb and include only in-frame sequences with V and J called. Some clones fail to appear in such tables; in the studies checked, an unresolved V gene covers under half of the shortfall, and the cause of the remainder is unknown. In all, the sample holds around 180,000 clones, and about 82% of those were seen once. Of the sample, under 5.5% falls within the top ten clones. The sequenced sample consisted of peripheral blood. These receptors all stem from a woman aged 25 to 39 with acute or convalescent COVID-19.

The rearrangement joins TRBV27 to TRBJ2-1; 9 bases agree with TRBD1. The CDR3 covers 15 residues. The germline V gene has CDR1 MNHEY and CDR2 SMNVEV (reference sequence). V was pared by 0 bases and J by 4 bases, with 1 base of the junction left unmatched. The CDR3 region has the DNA TGTGCCAGCAGTTTATCCGGGACAGGGTACAATGAGCAGTTCTTC. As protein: CASSLSGTGYNEQFF.

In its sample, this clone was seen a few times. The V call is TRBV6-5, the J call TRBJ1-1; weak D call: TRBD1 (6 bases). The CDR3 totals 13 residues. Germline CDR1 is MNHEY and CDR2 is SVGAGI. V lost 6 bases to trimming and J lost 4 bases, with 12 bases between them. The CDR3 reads CASRETGVTEAFF. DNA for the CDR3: TGTGCCAGCAGGGAGACAGGAGTCACTGAAGCTTTCTTT.

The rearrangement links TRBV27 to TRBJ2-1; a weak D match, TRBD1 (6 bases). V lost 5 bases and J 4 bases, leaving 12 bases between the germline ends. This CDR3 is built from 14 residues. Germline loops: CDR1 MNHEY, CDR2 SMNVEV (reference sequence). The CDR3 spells CASSKIGQYNEQFF. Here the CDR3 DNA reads TGTGCCAGCAGTAAAATCGGACAGTACAATGAGCAGTTCTTC.

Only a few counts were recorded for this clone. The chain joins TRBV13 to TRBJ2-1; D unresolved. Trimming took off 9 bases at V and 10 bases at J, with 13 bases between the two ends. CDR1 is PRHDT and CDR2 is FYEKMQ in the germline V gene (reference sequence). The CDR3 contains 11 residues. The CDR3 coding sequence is TGTGCCAGTGGCCTCAATCGCGAGCAGTTCTTC. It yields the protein CASGLNREQFF.

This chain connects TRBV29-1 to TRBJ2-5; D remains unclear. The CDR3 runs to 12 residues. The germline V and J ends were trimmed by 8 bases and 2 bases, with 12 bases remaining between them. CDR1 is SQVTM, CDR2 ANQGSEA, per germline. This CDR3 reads CSSQRNQETQYF. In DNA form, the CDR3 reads TGCAGCTCGCAGCGAAATCAAGAGACCCAGTACTTC.

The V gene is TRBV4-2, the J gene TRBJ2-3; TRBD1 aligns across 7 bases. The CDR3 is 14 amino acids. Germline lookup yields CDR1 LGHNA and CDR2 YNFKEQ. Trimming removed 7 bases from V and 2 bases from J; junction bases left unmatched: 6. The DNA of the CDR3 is TGTGCCAGCACGACAGGGCAAGCCACAGATACGCAGTATTTT. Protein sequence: CASTTGQATDTQYF.

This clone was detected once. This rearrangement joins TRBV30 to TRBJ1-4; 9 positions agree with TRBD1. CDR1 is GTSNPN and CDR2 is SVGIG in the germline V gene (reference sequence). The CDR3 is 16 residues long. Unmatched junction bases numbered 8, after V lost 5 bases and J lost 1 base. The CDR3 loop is CAWEGQGRGTNEKLFF. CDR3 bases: TGTGCCTGGGAGGGACAGGGAAGGGGAACTAATGAAAAACTGTTTTTT.

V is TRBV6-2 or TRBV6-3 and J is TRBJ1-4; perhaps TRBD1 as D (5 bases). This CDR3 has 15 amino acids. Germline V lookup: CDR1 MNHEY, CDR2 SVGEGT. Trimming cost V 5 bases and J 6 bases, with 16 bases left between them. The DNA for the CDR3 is TGTGCCAGCAGTACCTTACAGGAGTTGGATGAAAAACTGTTTTTT. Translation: CASSTLQELDEKLFF.

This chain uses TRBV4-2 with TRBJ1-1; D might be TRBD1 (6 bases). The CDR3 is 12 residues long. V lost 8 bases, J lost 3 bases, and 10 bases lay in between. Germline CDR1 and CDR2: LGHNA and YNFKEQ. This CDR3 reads CASQGRDTEAFF. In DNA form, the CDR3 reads TGTGCCAGCCAGGGGAGGGACACTGAAGCTTTCTTT.